This T cell receptor beta chain was sequenced in a study of PD-1 blockade in mismatch repair-deficient tumors. This clone was seen a few times. The same CDR3 can be traced to other DNA sequences in this sample. All patients were mismatch repair deficient, assessed by either PCR or immunohistochemistry. Clones were sequenced by immunoSEQ multiplex PCR, and TCRdb holds only the in-frame ones, with some missing. The sample consists of about 110,000 clones, roughly 80% of them appearing once. V was cut by 2 bases and J by 4 bases, with 6 bases left in between. The CDR3 spans 12 residues. Germline lookup yields CDR1 MDHEN and CDR2 SYDVKM.

The genes are TRBV28 and TRBJ2-7; D is ambiguous. The TCR sequence derives from an adult with mismatch repair-deficient cancer. The sequencing used peripheral blood, collected just over 59 weeks after starting pembrolizumab. The CDR3 reads CASSLNPYEQYF. The CDR3 DNA reads as TGTGCCAGCAGTTTAAATCCGTACGAGCAGTACTTC. The entire variable domain, with the rest obtained from reference TRBV28 and TRBJ2-7, is as follows: DVKVTQSSRYLVKRTGEKVFLECVQDMDHENMFWYRQDPGLGLRLIYFSYDVKMKEKGDIPEGYSVSREKKERFSLILESASTNQTSMYLCASSLNPYEQYFGPGTRLTVT.